This TCR beta chain stems from a study of blood T cells in healthy people across ages. Whole-study results and caveats: Diversity figures derived from one million T cells were judged to underestimate the true value.

A second PCR of roughly 7 to 11 cycles used a sample-barcoded 5' primer and a J-beta primer mix. MiXCR, run by TCRdb on the 5' RACE reads, gives a single entry per CDR3 protein. The repertoire has roughly 900,000 distinct CDR3 sequences, 25% to 35% of them found once; the top ten carry 17%. Germline loops: CDR1 SGHTA, CDR2 FQGNSA. This CDR3 has 14 residues. The V and J ends lost 2 bases and 11 bases respectively, with 16 bases between them. In the case of this clonotype: Its target is unknown. A much larger clone lies a single base off, so this may be a read error.

The origin of this receptor is a woman aged 80 or older in good health. The chain couples TRBV7-2 to TRBJ2-1; a weak D match, TRBD1 (5 bases). Input material: blood. The CDR3 region is CASSLNRGRYQQFF. The CDR3 nucleotides are TGTGCCAGCAGCTTAAATAGGGGAAGGTACCAGCAGTTCTTC. Looking up the rest from reference TRBV7-2 and TRBJ2-1 gives the full variable domain: GAGVSQSPSNKVTEKGKDVELRCDPISGHTALYWYRQSLGQGLEFLIYFQGNSAPDKSGLPSDRFSAERTGGSVSTLTIQRTQQEDSAVYLCASSLNRGRYQQFFGPGTRLTVL.